The rows below give T cell receptor beta chains drawn from one sample of a study of blood T cell repertoires in COVID-19. Libraries were prepared by immunoSEQ multiplex PCR; TCRdb keeps only in-frame clonotypes and omits some of them. Of approximately 320,000 clones in the sample, just under 90% were seen once. Sequenced input: peripheral blood. These receptor sequences come from a young woman with COVID-19, enrolled during active disease. Each CDR3 is given with its conserved first and last residue. Each record gives: clone size, D gene, V gene, J gene, CDR3 DNA, CDR3 protein. A D gene is named only where the DNA matches it firmly. A clone size is listed for some rows: how often the clone was seen (once, few, many), or a class if it is expanded.

>NA|TRBD1|TRBV19|TRBJ2-7
TGTGCCAGTAGTATAACCGGGACAGGGGGTTACGAGCAGTACTTC
CASSITGTGGYEQYF
>many|NA|TRBV7-9|TRBJ1-6
TGTGCCAGCAGCTTAAATTCGGGTAGAACCTATAATTCACCCCTCCACTTT
CASSLNSGRTYNSPLHF
>NA|NA|TRBV20-1|TRBJ2-7
TGCAGTGCTAGCGGGGTATACGAGCAGTACTTC
CSASGVYEQYF
>NA|TRBD1|TRBV2|TRBJ2-1
TGTGCCAGCAGTGCCGGGACAGGGGTCTACAATGAGCAGTTCTTC
CASSAGTGVYNEQFF
>NA|NA|TRBV7-9|TRBJ1-5
TGTGCCAGCAGCTCCAGCATTACAGGTAGCAATCAGCCCCAGCATTTT
CASSSSITGSNQPQHF
>NA|NA|TRBV30|TRBJ2-1
TGTGCCTGGAATGTAGGAGGGGGGGCTGAGCAGTTCTTC
CAWNVGGGAEQFF
>NA|TRBD2|TRBV27|TRBJ2-7
TGTGCCAGCAGCCTAGCGGGGGGGTCCTCCTACGAGCAGTACTTC
CASSLAGGSSYEQYF
>NA|NA|TRBV24-1|TRBJ2-2
TGTGCCACCAGTGACGACTACTCAGGGGAGCTGTTTTTT
CATSDDYSGELFF
>NA|NA|TRBV20-1|TRBJ1-1
TGCAGTGCGGCCAACACTGAAGCTTTCTTT
CSAANTEAFF
>NA|NA|TRBV5-5|TRBJ1-2
TGTGCCAGCAGTCACCCGGGGGGTTGGGGCGCTAACTATGGCTACACCTTC
CASSHPGGWGANYGYTF
>NA|TRBD2|TRBV7-9|TRBJ2-5
TGTGCCAGCAGCCCACGGACTAGCGGGAGGTGGGAGACCCAGTACTTC
CASSPRTSGRWETQYF
>NA|NA|TRBV5-1|TRBJ1-1
TGCGCCAGCAGCTTGAGGCAGGGAATGAACACTGAAGCTTTCTTT
CASSLRQGMNTEAFF
>NA|NA|TRBV5-6|TRBJ1-4
TGTGCCAGCAGCTTGTGGACAGCCGTCGGAGAAAAACTGTTTTTT
CASSLWTAVGEKLFF
>NA|NA|TRBV6-6|TRBJ2-7
TGTGCCAGCAGTTACGAAGGCAGGTACTACGAGCAGTACTTC
CASSYEGRYYEQYF
>once|TRBD1|TRBV24-1|TRBJ2-2
TGTGCCACCAGTCCCCGACCGGGACAGGGAAACACCGGGGAGCTGTTTTTT
CATSPRPGQGNTGELFF
>NA|TRBD2|TRBV16|TRBJ2-7
TGTGCCAGCAGCCAATCGAAGAGCGGGGCGCCCGGGCAGTACTTC
CASSQSKSGAPGQYF
>NA|NA|TRBV24-1|TRBJ1-2
TGTGCCACCAGTGATTCATCGGGAAACTATGGCTACACCTTC
CATSDSSGNYGYTF
>NA|NA|TRBV12-2|TRBJ2-7
TGTGCAAGTCCCTCACTATTAAACGAGCAGTACTTC
CASPSLLNEQYF
>NA|TRBD1|TRBV6-5|TRBJ1-1
TGTGCCAGCACCCGACAGGGAGTGAACACTGAAGCTTTCTTT
CASTRQGVNTEAFF
>NA|NA|TRBV21-1|TRBJ2-7
TGTGCCAGCAGCCCGGGAAATCTCTTGGACGAGCAGTACTTC
CASSPGNLLDEQYF
>NA|NA|TRBV19|TRBJ2-1
TGTGCCAGCGAGATACTGGAGCAGTTCTTC
CASEILEQFF
>NA|TRBD1|TRBV30|TRBJ1-5
TGTGCCTGGAGTGTAGGGACAGGGTCTCAGCCCCAGCATTTT
CAWSVGTGSQPQHF
>NA|NA|TRBV5-1|TRBJ1-5
TGCGCCAGCAGCTTGGGACTCAATCAGCCCCAGCATTTT
CASSLGLNQPQHF
>NA|NA|TRBV27|TRBJ1-1
TGTGCCAGCAGTTTGAGAGAGAACACTGAAGCTTTCTTT
CASSLRENTEAFF
>NA|TRBD1|TRBV5-1|TRBJ2-7
TGCGCCAGCAGCTTCCAAGGGACAGGGCCCTACGAGCAGTACTTC
CASSFQGTGPYEQYF
>NA|NA|TRBV6-6|TRBJ1-2
TGTGCCAGCACCTTGGACAGACCCTATGGCTACACCTTC
CASTLDRPYGYTF
>NA|TRBD1|TRBV3-1/TRBV3-2|TRBJ1-1
TGTGCCAGCAGCGCACTTCGACAGGGCAAGAACACTGAAGCTTTCTTT
CASSALRQGKNTEAFF
>NA|NA|TRBV18|TRBJ2-7
TGTGCCAGCTCTCAGAGCGGGTCCTACGAGCAGTACTTC
CASSQSGSYEQYF
>NA|NA|TRBV9|TRBJ2-1
TGTGCCAGCAGCGTAGGGGCAGAATACAATGAGCAGTTCTTC
CASSVGAEYNEQFF
>NA|TRBD2|TRBV28|TRBJ2-5
TGTGCCACTACCCGGTCGCGGACTAGCGGGGGTCAGGTCCAAGAGACCCAGTACTTC
CATTRSRTSGGQVQETQYF
>NA|TRBD1|TRBV7-8|TRBJ1-1
TGTGCCAGCAGCTTAGACAGGGGCCCTGAAGCTTTCTTT
CASSLDRGPEAFF
>NA|NA|TRBV7-2|TRBJ2-7
TGTGCCAGCAGACCCGGACGGGGAGGTTTCGAGCAGTACTTC
CASRPGRGGFEQYF
>NA|NA|TRBV19|TRBJ1-1
TGTGCCAGTAGCATCCCCCTCCGCAGGGTCCATGAAGCTTTCTTT
CASSIPLRRVHEAFF
>NA|NA|TRBV10-3|TRBJ1-5
TGTGCCATCAGTGACCCCGTTACTGATTTTGATCAGCCCCAGCATTTT
CAISDPVTDFDQPQHF
>NA|TRBD1|TRBV10-3|TRBJ2-7
TGTGCCATCAGTCGGGACAGGGACTACGAGCAGTACTTC
CAISRDRDYEQYF
>NA|TRBD1|TRBV4-1|TRBJ1-2
TGCGCCAGCAGCCAACCCCGGACAGGGTGGAACTATGGCTACACCTTC
CASSQPRTGWNYGYTF
>NA|NA|TRBV4-2|TRBJ2-2
TGTGCCAGCAGCCAACCAGGCGTCGGGGAGCTGTTTTTT
CASSQPGVGELFF
>NA|NA|TRBV6-6|TRBJ2-4
TGTGCCAGCAGTAGACCCAGGGATTGGAACCAAAACATTCAGTACTTC
CASSRPRDWNQNIQYF
>many|NA|TRBV7-2|TRBJ1-3
TGTGCCAGCAGCTTTGGACAGGGAAACACCATATATTTT
CASSFGQGNTIYF
>NA|NA|TRBV19|TRBJ1-1
TGTGCCAGTAGCCAACCACAGATTGAAGCTTTCTTT
CASSQPQIEAFF
>NA|TRBD2|TRBV3-1/TRBV3-2|TRBJ2-2
TGTGCCAGCAGCCCCCGACTAGCGGGGGCGAGTACCGGGGAGCTGTTTTTT
CASSPRLAGASTGELFF
>NA|NA|TRBV7-2|TRBJ1-2
TGTGCCAGCAGCTCCTCGTACTATGGCTACACCTTC
CASSSSYYGYTF
>NA|NA|TRBV11-2|TRBJ1-1
TGTGCCAGCAGCCGGGGGAACACTGAAGCTTTCTTT
CASSRGNTEAFF
>NA|TRBD2|TRBV18|TRBJ2-3
TGTGCCAGCTCCCCGAACCAGCCAAGCGGGACCGATTGCTATTTT
CASSPNQPSGTDCYF
>NA|NA|TRBV11-2|TRBJ2-2
TGTGCCGTTGGCACGGGGGCGAACACCGGGGAGCTGTTTTTT
CAVGTGANTGELFF
>NA|TRBD1|TRBV18|TRBJ1-6
TGTGCCAGCTCACCGAGTGGGACAGGGGGTGGTTCACCCCTCCACTTT
CASSPSGTGGGSPLHF
>NA|NA|TRBV3-1/TRBV3-2|TRBJ2-2
TGTGCCAGCAGCCAAGTCCTCACCGGGGAGCTGTTTTTT
CASSQVLTGELFF
>NA|NA|TRBV27|TRBJ1-1
TGTGCCTCATACGGGGGGTCGGGGTTCTCTGAAGCTTTCTTT
CASYGGSGFSEAFF